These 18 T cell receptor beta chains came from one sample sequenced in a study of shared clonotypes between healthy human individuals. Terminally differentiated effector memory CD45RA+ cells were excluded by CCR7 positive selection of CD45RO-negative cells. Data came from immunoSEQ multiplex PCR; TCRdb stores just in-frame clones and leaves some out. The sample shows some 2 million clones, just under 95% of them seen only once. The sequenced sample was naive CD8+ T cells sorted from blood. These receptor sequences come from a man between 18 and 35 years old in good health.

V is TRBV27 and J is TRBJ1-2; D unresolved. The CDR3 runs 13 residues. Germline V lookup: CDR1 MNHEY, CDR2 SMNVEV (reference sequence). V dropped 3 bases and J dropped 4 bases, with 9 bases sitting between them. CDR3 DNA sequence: TGTGCCAGCAGTTTCCGCATTCTCTATGGCTACACCTTC. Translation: CASSFRILYGYTF.

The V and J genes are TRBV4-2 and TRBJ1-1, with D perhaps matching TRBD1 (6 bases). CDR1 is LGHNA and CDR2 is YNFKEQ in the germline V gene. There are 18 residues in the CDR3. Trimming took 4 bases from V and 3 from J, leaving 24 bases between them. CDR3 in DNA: TGTGCCAGCAGCCCCCGAGGTATGGGGGGGCGCGAGTACACTGAAGCTTTCTTT. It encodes CASSPRGMGGREYTEAFF.

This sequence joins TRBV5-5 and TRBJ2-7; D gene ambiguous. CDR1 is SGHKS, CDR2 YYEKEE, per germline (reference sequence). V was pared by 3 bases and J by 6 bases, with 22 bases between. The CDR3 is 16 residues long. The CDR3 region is CASSSSPGIGRIEQYF. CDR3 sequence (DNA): TGTGCCAGCAGCTCCAGCCCGGGTATAGGGCGGATCGAGCAGTACTTC.

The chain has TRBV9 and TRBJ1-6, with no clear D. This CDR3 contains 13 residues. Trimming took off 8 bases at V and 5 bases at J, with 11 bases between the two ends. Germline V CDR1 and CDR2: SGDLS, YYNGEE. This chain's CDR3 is CASNGLHNSPLHF. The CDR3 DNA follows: TGTGCCAGTAACGGACTTCATAATTCACCCCTCCACTTT. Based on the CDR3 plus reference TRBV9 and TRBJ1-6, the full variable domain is DSGVTQTPKHLITATGQRVTLRCSPRSGDLSVYWYQQSLDQGLQFLIQYYNGEERAKGNILERFSAQQFPDLHSELNLSSLELGDSALYFCASNGLHNSPLHFGNGTRLTVT.

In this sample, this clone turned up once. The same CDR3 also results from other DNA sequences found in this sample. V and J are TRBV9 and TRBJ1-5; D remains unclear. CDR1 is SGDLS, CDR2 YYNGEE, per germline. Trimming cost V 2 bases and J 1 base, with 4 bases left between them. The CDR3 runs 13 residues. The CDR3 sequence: CASSVGSNQPQHF. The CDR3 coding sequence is TGTGCCAGCAGCGTCGGCAGCAATCAGCCCCAGCATTTT.

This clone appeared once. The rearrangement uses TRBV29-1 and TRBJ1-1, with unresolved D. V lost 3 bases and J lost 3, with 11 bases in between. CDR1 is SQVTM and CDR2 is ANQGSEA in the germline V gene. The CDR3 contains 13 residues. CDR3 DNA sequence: TGCAGCGTTGAGGACGGGTCATACACTGAAGCTTTCTTT. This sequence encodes CSVEDGSYTEAFF.

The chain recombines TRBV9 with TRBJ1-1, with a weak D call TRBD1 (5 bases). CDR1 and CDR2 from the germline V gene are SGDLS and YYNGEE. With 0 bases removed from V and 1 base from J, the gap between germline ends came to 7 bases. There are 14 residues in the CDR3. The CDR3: CASSVGTSNTEAFF. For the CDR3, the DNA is TGTGCCAGCAGCGTAGGGACATCGAACACTGAAGCTTTCTTT.

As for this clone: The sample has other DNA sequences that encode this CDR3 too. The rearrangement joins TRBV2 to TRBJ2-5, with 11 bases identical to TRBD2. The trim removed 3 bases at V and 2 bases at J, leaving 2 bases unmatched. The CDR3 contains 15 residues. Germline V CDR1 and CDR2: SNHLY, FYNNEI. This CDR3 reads CASSEIAGGQETQYF. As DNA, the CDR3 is TGTGCCAGCAGTGAGATAGCGGGGGGGCAAGAGACCCAGTACTTC.

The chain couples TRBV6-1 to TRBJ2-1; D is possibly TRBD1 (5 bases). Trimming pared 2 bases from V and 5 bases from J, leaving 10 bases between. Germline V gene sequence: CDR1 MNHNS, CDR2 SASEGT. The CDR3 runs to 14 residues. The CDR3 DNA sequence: TGTGCCAGCAGTGAAAATGGGGCCCACAATGAGCAGTTCTTC. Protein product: CASSENGAHNEQFF.

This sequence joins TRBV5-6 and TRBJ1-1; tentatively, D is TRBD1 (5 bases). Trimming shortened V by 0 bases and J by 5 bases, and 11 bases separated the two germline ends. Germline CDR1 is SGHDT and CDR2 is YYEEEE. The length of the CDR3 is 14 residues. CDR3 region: CASSLEGYGTEAFF. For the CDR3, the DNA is TGTGCCAGCAGCTTGGAGGGGTATGGGACTGAAGCTTTCTTT.

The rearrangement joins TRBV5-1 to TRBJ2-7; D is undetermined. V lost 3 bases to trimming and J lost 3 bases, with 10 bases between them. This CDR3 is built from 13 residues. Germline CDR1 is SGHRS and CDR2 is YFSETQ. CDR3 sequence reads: CASSYLEGYEQYF. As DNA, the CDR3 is TGCGCCAGCAGCTATCTAGAAGGCTACGAGCAGTACTTC. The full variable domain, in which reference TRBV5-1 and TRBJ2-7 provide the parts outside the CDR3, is KAGVTQTPRYLIKTRGQQVTLSCSPISGHRSVSWYQQTPGQGLQFLFEYFSETQRNKGNFPGRFSGRQFSNSRSEMNVSTLELGDSALYLCASSYLEGYEQYFGPGTRLTVT.

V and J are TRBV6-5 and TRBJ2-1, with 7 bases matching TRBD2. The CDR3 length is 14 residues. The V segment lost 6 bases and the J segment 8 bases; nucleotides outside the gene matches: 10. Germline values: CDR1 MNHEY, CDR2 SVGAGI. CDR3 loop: CASSPPSGIHEQFF. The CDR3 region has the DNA TGTGCCAGCAGCCCCCCGAGCGGGATCCATGAGCAGTTCTTC.

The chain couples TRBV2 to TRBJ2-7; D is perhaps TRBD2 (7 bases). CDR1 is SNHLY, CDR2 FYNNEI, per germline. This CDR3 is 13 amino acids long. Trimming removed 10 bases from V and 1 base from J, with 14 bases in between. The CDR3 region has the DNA TGTGCCATAACGCGGGGGCTTTCCTACGAGCAGTACTTC. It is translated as CAITRGLSYEQYF.

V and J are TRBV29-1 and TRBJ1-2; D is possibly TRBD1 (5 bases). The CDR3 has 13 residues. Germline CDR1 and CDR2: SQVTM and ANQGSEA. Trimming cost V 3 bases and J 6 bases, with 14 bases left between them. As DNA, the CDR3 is TGCAGCGTTGAGGGGGAAAGGGGTAATGGCTACACCTTC. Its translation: CSVEGERGNGYTF.

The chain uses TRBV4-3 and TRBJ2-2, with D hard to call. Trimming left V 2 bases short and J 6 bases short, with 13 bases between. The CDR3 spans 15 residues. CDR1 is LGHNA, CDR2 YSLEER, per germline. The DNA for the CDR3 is TGCGCCAGCAGCCAAAAATGGCTAGTCCCCGGGGAGCTGTTTTTT. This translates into CASSQKWLVPGELFF.

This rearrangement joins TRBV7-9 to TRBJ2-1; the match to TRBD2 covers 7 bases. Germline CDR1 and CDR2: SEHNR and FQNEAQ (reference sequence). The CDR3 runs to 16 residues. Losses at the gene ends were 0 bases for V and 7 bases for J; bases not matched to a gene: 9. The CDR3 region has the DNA TGTGCCAGCAGCTTAGCTGGGGCGGGAGTGGCAAATGAGCAGTTCTTC. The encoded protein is CASSLAGAGVANEQFF.

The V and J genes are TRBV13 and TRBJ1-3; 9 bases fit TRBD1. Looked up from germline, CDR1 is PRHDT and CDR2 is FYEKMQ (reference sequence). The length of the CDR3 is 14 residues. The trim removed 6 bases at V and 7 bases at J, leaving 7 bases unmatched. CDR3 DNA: TGTGCCAGCAGTAGTACAGGGGGCAGGAACACCATATATTTT. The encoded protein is CASSSTGGRNTIYF.

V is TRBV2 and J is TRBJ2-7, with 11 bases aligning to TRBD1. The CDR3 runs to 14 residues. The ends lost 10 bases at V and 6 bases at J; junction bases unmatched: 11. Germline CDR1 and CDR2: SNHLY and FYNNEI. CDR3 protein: CANTGGTGGPEQYF. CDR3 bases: TGTGCCAACACCGGCGGGACAGGGGGTCCCGAGCAGTACTTC.